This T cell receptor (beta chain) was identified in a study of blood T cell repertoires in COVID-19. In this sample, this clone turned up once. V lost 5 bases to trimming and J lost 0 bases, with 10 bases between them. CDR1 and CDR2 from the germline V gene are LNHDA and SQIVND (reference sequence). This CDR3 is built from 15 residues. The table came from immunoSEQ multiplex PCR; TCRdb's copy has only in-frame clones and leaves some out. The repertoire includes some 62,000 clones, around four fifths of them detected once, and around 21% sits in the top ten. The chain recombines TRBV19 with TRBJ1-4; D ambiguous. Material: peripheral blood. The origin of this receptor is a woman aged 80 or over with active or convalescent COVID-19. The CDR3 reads CASSRGFATNEKLFF. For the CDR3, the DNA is TGTGCCAGTAGTCGCGGGTTTGCAACTAATGAAAAACTGTTTTTT.